This T cell receptor beta chain was sequenced in a study of draining lymph node invasion in breast cancer (dated by TCRdb to 2018 to 2020). Regarding the study in general: Nodal metastasis was diagnosed by histology and cytokeratin immunohistochemistry and confirmed by EpCAM/CD45 flow cytometry. Across breast cancer tissues, a separate targeted assay used bulk TCR-beta CDR3 sequencing to compare sorted memory regulatory T cells with memory conventional CD4 T cells. From every patient, the primary tumor plus matched non-invaded and tumor-invaded tumor-draining lymph nodes were collected, and both Treg and Tconv subsets were profiled. The separate targeted TCR sequencing covered lymph nodes from five patients, with primary tumors sequenced for three of those patients. Study-wide findings and limitations: In each tissue, about 13-22% of Treg TCRs were also present in Tconvs, a finding interpreted as suggesting peripheral induction of Tregs. According to the targeted TCR-seq data, Tregs appeared to be more clonally expanded than Tconvs in every tissue, and both subsets had lower diversity in tumor than in lymph nodes. The data could not determine whether Treg conversion took place in a particular organ or whether converted Tregs recirculated between nodes and tumor. TCRs shared between the Treg and Tconv subsets were viewed as suggestive of, but not proof of, a common clonal origin. Some clones from the top 100 tumor clones were found in both invaded and non-invaded nodes, which suggests recirculation between the tumor and the draining nodes. Tracking of the top-100 tumor clones could be carried out in just a couple of patients.

CD4+ CD45RA- CD25- cells were sorted as memory conventional CD4 T cells. Tumor-draining lymph nodes were classified as non-invaded or invaded according to absence or presence of metastatic tumor cells. Before staining and sorting, a Miltenyi Pan T Cell isolation kit was used to pre-enrich the T cells. Immunohistochemistry for estrogen receptor, progesterone receptor, HER2 and Ki-67 was used to characterize primary tumors. Within a few hours after surgery, fresh surgical tissue was processed by cutting the tissue into small fragments. The tissue fragments were enzymatically digested with Liberase TL plus DNase for 15 to 20 minutes and then passed through a 40-micrometer strainer. After DAPI live/dead staining, cells were sorted on a BD FACS Aria II, reaching roughly 97-99% purity. Sorted cells were lysed in TCL buffer, and RNA was purified using a Norgen Single Cell RNA purification kit that included DNase treatment.

Spanning cysteine to phenylalanine, the CDR3 consists of 14 amino acids. Just the 42-base CDR3 DNA is kept, in frame starting at base 1. V and J lose 7 bases and 4 bases, and a span of 14 bases separates them. The method was bulk RNA-seq. Sequencing instrument: Illumina HiSeq 2500. On the authors' methods: For the separate targeted TCR-seq dataset, CDR3 sequences were extracted and quantified from raw reads using MiXCR version 2.1.5 with default parameters. The separate targeted TCR-seq dataset defined each TCR-beta clone by its combination of V gene, J gene and CDR3 sequence. For the separate targeted TCR-seq dataset, clones with fewer than three counts were filtered out, after which only the 90% most strongly expressed clones in each sample were kept. In the separate targeted TCR-seq dataset, Treg-Tconv overlap was calculated per tissue as the number of shared clones divided by the total number of Treg clones, multiplied by 100. TCRdb applied fastp at Q25 and MiXCR to the public reads, then kept only in-frame beta chains. CDR3 protein sequences are deduplicated, and each keeps its most common genes and DNA. V and J calls and clone size were set by TCRdb, not the authors. Counted in this sample were about 2,600 distinct CDR3 sequences; 70% to 90% of them appeared once. Roughly 1.5% of the sample rests with the top ten.

As for this clonotype: Its antigen is not yet known. One base away there is no much larger clone; base qualities are not given.

The sequence was obtained from a female donor with luminal breast cancer. Sequencing was done on a sample of sorted memory CD4+ effector T cells from a lymph node. The sample's cell subset or site label, in plain terms: CD45RA-negative sorted CD4+ T cells (memory Tconv or effector/memory Treg). The sequence links TRBV12-3 or TRBV12-4 to TRBJ2-1, with no reliable assignment of the D segment. The CDR3 corresponds to CASTLVTQYNEQFF. The sequence in DNA is TGTGCCAGCACCTTAGTCACCCAATACAATGAGCAGTTCTTC.